The rows below give T cell receptor beta chains drawn from one sample of a study of T cells in Graves' hyperthyroidism and ophthalmopathy. MiXCR was run by TCRdb on the multiplex PCR reads, yielding one entry per CDR3 protein. The data contain roughly 500,000 distinct CDR3 sequences, 46% of them singletons. Sequences were obtained from peripheral blood or thyroid tissue (not recorded which). All receptors come from an adult woman with Graves' disease, either hyperthyroidism or ophthalmopathy (not recorded which). The CDR3 runs from the conserved cysteine through the conserved F or W. The D gene is left open where the match is weak. Expanded clones get a size class; other rows say once, few or many, or leave the size out.

TGCAGCGTTTCCGGGGCCGGGGGCTACACCTTC	CSVSGAGGYTF	TRBV29-1	TRBJ1-2	.	.
TGTGCCAGCAGCCCACCCTGGGGACTAGCGGGACAGACCCAGTACTTC	CASSPPWGLAGQTQYF	TRBV13	TRBJ2-5	TRBD2	.
TGCGCCAGCAGCCCCCAGGGCGGGCGCCGGGACACTGAAGCTTTCTTT	CASSPQGGRRDTEAFF	TRBV4-1	TRBJ1-1	.	many
TGTGCCAGCAGTCACCGGGACTCAAGGGAGACCCAGTACTTC	CASSHRDSRETQYF	TRBV25-1	TRBJ2-5	.	few
TGCGCCAGCAGCCAAGAGCCGGGACTAGCGGCCTACGAGCAGTACTTC	CASSQEPGLAAYEQYF	TRBV4-1	TRBJ2-7	TRBD2	many
TGTGCCAGCAGCTTAGGACCCGCCACAGATACGCAGTATTTT	CASSLGPATDTQYF	TRBV7-2	TRBJ2-3	.	.
TGTGCCAGCAGCTCTCCGACCAACTATGGCTACACCTTC	CASSSPTNYGYTF	TRBV11-1	TRBJ1-2	.	.
TGCAGTGCTCCCCTGGGGGGCCAAGAGACCCAGTACTTC	CSAPLGGQETQYF	TRBV20-1	TRBJ2-5	.	.
TGTGCCAGCAGCTTATGGACCCTCAGCTCCTCGTATGGCTACACCTTC	CASSLWTLSSSYGYTF	TRBV7-8	TRBJ1-2	.	.
TGCAGTGCCGCCGAGGTCTCAGGGGGAACTGAAGCTTTCTTT	CSAAEVSGGTEAFF	TRBV20-1	TRBJ1-1	TRBD1	many
TGTGCCAGCAGCTTGGAAGGGGCAAGGAACACTGAAGCTTTCTTT	CASSLEGARNTEAFF	TRBV5-4	TRBJ1-1	.	many
TGTGCCAGCAGCTTAAAGGGGACACCAAGCGCTGAAGCTTTCTTT	CASSLKGTPSAEAFF	TRBV7-9	TRBJ1-1	.	.
TGTGCCAGCAGCTTAGATGGTTCGGCCCTCCACTTT	CASSLDGSALHF	TRBV7-2	TRBJ1-6	.	many
TGTGCCATCAGTGATTTTGGTAACACTGAAGCTTTCTTT	CAISDFGNTEAFF	TRBV10-3	TRBJ1-1	.	many
TGTGCCAGCAGCTTAGCGCGAATTAGCGGAGAGACCCAGTACTTC	CASSLARISGETQYF	TRBV7-6	TRBJ2-5	.	many
TGTGCCAGCAGAGTCAGGGATTATCAGCCCCAGCATTTT	CASRVRDYQPQHF	TRBV2	TRBJ1-5	.	.
TGTGCCAGCGAGGGTGGAGGGTATGGGACCCAGTACTTC	CASEGGGYGTQYF	TRBV12-3/TRBV12-4	TRBJ2-5	.	.
TGTGCCAGCAGATGGGGGGACAGGGTTTCTGGCTACACCTTC	CASRWGDRVSGYTF	TRBV7-9	TRBJ1-2	TRBD1	.
TGCGCCAGCAGCTTGCAGGGGATGAACCATGGCTATACCTTC	CASSLQGMNHGYTF	TRBV5-1	TRBJ1-2	.	.